This paragraph covers one TCR beta chain sequence. Antigen: not known. This specimen comes from a study of blood T cells in healthy people across ages. Background on the study: Template switching retrieved approximately one barcoded beta molecule for each two T cells. Study conclusions and caveats: Because sorting was not performed, PBMCs prevented conclusive naive versus antigen-experienced comparison.

V was clipped by 1 base and J by 0 bases, with 18 bases between them. The CDR3 sequence is 17 residues long. Germline CDR1 and CDR2: SQVTM and ANQGSEA. Sample-barcoded 5' priming and a J-beta primer mix drove a second PCR of roughly 7 to 11 cycles. TCRdb ran MiXCR on the 5' RACE reads and lists one entry per CDR3 protein. The sample has roughly 680,000 distinct CDR3 sequences, approximately 52% seen once; the top ten hold approximately 13%. The source material was blood. This receptor was obtained from a woman of 80 years or more in good health. The chain combines TRBV29-1 with TRBJ2-5; D possibly corresponds to TRBD1 (6 bases). The CDR3 DNA reads TGCAGCGTTGAAGGTCTTACTTACCGGGACAACCAAGAGACCCAGTACTTC. It translates to CSVEGLTYRDNQETQYF.